What follows are 29 T cell receptor beta chains derived from one specimen sequenced in a study of cytomegalovirus exposure and HLA in healthy donors. Primers included in the PCR were 60 Vbeta and 13 Jbeta primers. The table came from immunoSEQ multiplex PCR; TCRdb's copy has only in-frame clones and leaves some out. The repertoire consists of fewer than 200,000 clones, with more than 70% occurring once and the leading ten covering 4.9%. The material sequenced was PBMCs. Source of these receptors: a male donor in good health and CMV-seronegative.

The table lists this clone with a count of one. V is TRBV6-5 and J is TRBJ2-5, with D tentatively TRBD1 (7 bases). Germline V CDR1 and CDR2: MNHEY, SVGAGI. The ends were cut back, 5 bases at V and 2 bases at J, with 12 bases in the middle. This CDR3 has 14 amino acids. For the CDR3, the DNA is TGTGCCAGCAGTCCAGGGGGGAGGCAAGAGACCCAGTACTTC. The encoded protein is CASSPGGRQETQYF.

This rearrangement joins TRBV6-6 to TRBJ2-1; tentative D call: TRBD2 (5 bases). The germline V and J ends were trimmed by 0 bases and 3 bases, with 9 bases remaining between them. This CDR3 region has 15 residues. Germline CDR1 is MNHNY and CDR2 is SVGAGI (reference sequence). In DNA form, the CDR3 reads TGTGCCAGCAGTTACTCGACCGGGGTCTACAATGAGCAGTTCTTC. It is translated as CASSYSTGVYNEQFF.

About this clone: Other DNA sequences within the sample encode an identical CDR3. The chain has TRBV30 and TRBJ1-3, with D possibly matching TRBD1 (6 bases). Germline loops: CDR1 GTSNPN, CDR2 SVGIG (reference sequence). The length of the CDR3 is 13 residues. V lost 0 bases to trimming and J lost 3 bases, with 6 bases between them. The CDR3 bases are TGTGCCTGGAGTGTACAGGGTGGAAACACCATATATTTT. It is translated as CAWSVQGGNTIYF.

This clone was picked up many times. The chain combines TRBV18 with TRBJ2-4, with D possibly matching TRBD1 (6 bases). The CDR3 extends over 12 amino acids. Germline V gene sequence: CDR1 KGHSH, CDR2 LQKENI. The V end lost 4 bases, the J end lost 7 bases, and 8 bases lay between the germline ends. Written as DNA, the CDR3 is TGTGCCAGCTCACGGACAGCCAACATTCAGTACTTC. Its protein is CASSRTANIQYF.

Only a few counts were recorded for this clone. The chain links TRBV5-1 to TRBJ1-5, with a possible D match to TRBD1 (6 bases). Trimming left V 2 bases short and J 3 bases short, with 12 bases between. The CDR3 spans 15 residues. Germline-derived CDR1 and CDR2 are SGHRS and YFSETQ. The CDR3 DNA follows: TGCGCCAGCAGCTTTGGGGGCCGGGACAATCAGCCCCAGCATTTT. Amino acid sequence: CASSFGGRDNQPQHF.

This chain links TRBV13 with TRBJ2-5, with TRBD2 as a possible D gene (7 bases). The DNA end is more similar to TRBJ2-7, so the J call may be wrong. CDR1 and CDR2 (germline): PRHDT, FYEKMQ (reference sequence). This CDR3 is built from 14 residues. CDR3 in DNA: TGTGCCAGCAGCGCGGACAGTCGGGGGGACGAGCAGTACTTC. The encoded protein is CASSADSRGDEQYF.

The chain carries TRBV7-3 and TRBJ2-7; 8 nucleotides agree with TRBD2. CDR3 length: 15 residues. V lost 5 bases and J lost 6; bases outside the gene matches: 12. Germline V CDR1 and CDR2: SGHTA, FQGTGA. CDR3 protein: CASSPPGGGISEQYF. In DNA form, the CDR3 reads TGTGCCAGCAGCCCCCCGGGGGGGGGCATCTCCGAGCAGTACTTC.

The gene calls are TRBV11-2 and TRBJ2-3; 8 bases align to TRBD1. The V gene end was trimmed by 5 bases and the J gene end by 0 bases; junction bases not matched to a gene: 4. The CDR3 extends over 15 amino acids. Germline-derived CDR1 and CDR2 are SGHAT and FQNNGV. The CDR3 region is CASSTGTGSTDTQYF. The CDR3 bases are TGTGCCAGCAGCACCGGGACAGGTAGCACAGATACGCAGTATTTT.

The chain employs TRBV2 and TRBJ1-2; TRBD1 might be the D (6 bases). Germline lookup yields CDR1 SNHLY and CDR2 FYNNEI. Trimming cost V 8 bases and J 2 bases, with 12 bases left between them. The length of the CDR3 is 13 residues. CDR3 sequence reads: CASVRDTNYGYTF. The CDR3 DNA is TGTGCCAGCGTCCGGGACACCAACTATGGCTACACCTTC.

The V and J genes are TRBV6-1 and TRBJ2-5, with TRBD2 matching over 9 bases. CDR1 MNHNS and CDR2 SASEGT come from the germline V gene. V lost 7 bases to trimming and J lost 1 base; unmatched junction nucleotides: 4. This CDR3 is 14 amino acids long. The CDR3 nucleotides read TGTGCCAGCATACTAGCGGGCTTCCAAGAGACCCAGTACTTC. It translates to CASILAGFQETQYF.

This clone was seen more than once but under ten times. The chain carries TRBV6-4 and TRBJ2-3, with 7 nucleotides matching TRBD2. Per the germline V gene, CDR1 is MRHNA and CDR2 is SNTAGT. Germline trimming cut 3 bases from V and 9 bases from J; bases unmatched to any gene: 6. The CDR3 loop spans 13 amino acids. In DNA, the CDR3 is TGTGCCAGCAGTGAGGGGGGACTAAACACGCAGTATTTT. Translated: CASSEGGLNTQYF.

This clone has a single count. V and J are TRBV5-4 and TRBJ2-7; 8 nucleotides agree with TRBD2. CDR1 is SGHNT and CDR2 is YYREEE in the germline V gene (reference sequence). The CDR3 has 15 amino acids. After removal of 4 bases from V and 7 bases from J, the junction contained 13 bases not matched to a gene. The CDR3 DNA sequence: TGTGCCAGCAGCGGGGTACTAGCGGAGTCGAGAGAGCAGTACTTC. Translation: CASSGVLAESREQYF. The complete variable domain, with remaining parts taken from reference TRBV5-4 and TRBJ2-7, reads ETGVTQSPTHLIKTRGQQVTLRCSSQSGHNTVSWYQQALGQGPQFIFQYYREEENGRGNFPPRFSGLQFPNYSSELNVNALELDDSALYLCASSGVLAESREQYFGPGTRLTVT.

This clone turned up a few times. CDR3 in DNA: TGTGCCAGCAGCTCCACAGGGGCCTCTGAAGCTTTCTTT. Its translation is CASSSTGASEAFF. V usage is TRBV7-9 and J usage is TRBJ1-1, with 7 bases matching TRBD1. The V gene end was trimmed by 4 bases and the J gene end by 6 bases; junction bases not matched to a gene: 5. Germline-derived CDR1 and CDR2 are SEHNR and FQNEAQ (reference sequence). The length of the CDR3 is 13 residues.

The chain employs TRBV4-1 and TRBJ1-2; D remains ambiguous. The CDR3 length is 18 residues. From germline, CDR1 is MGHRA and CDR2 YSYEKL. Deletions cut 0 bases from V and 4 bases from J, with 21 bases between. Written as DNA, the CDR3 is TGCGCCAGCAGCCAAGAAGGCGGGCGGCCTCGGGCGCCCTATGGCTACACCTTC. As protein: CASSQEGGRPRAPYGYTF.

The chain has TRBV11-2 and TRBJ2-2; weak D call: TRBD1 (6 bases). The ends were cut back, 2 bases at V and 1 base at J, with 14 bases in the middle. This CDR3 is 17 amino acids long. Germline loops: CDR1 SGHAT, CDR2 FQNNGV. In nucleotides, the CDR3 is TGTGCCAGCAGCTTAACCCCGGGACAATTGAACACCGGGGAGCTGTTTTTT. It encodes CASSLTPGQLNTGELFF.

As DNA, the CDR3 is TGTGCCTGGGGGACAGCCTACGAGCAGTACTTC. This codes for CAWGTAYEQYF. The chain joins TRBV30 to TRBJ2-7; 7 nucleotides align to TRBD1. Per germline, CDR1 GTSNPN and CDR2 SVGIG (reference sequence). The V gene end was trimmed by 5 bases and the J gene end by 2 bases; junction bases not matched to a gene: 0. The CDR3 runs to 11 residues.

V usage is TRBV18 and J usage is TRBJ2-5; 9 positions agree with TRBD1. The junction had 6 bases not matched to a gene; V was cut back by 3 bases and J by 4 bases. Germline-derived CDR1 and CDR2 are KGHSH and LQKENI. This CDR3 is 15 amino acids long. The CDR3: CASSPDRGGPETQYF. The DNA of the CDR3 is TGTGCCAGCTCACCTGACAGGGGGGGGCCAGAGACCCAGTACTTC. Full variable domain (missing parts from reference TRBV18 and TRBJ2-5): NAGVMQNPRHLVRRRGQEARLRCSPMKGHSHVYWYRQLPEEGLKFMVYLQKENIIDESGMPKERFSAEFPKEGPSILRIQQVVRGDSAAYFCASSPDRGGPETQYFGPGTRLLVL.

This clone was observed once. The genes are TRBV5-1 and TRBJ2-1; 11 positions agree with TRBD2. V gave up 5 bases and J gave up 5 bases; unmatched junction bases: 9. The CDR3 covers 16 residues. Germline V gene lookup returns CDR1 SGHRS and CDR2 YFSETQ. CDR3 coding DNA: TGCGCCAGCAGACCCTCCCTAGCGGGGGGTAACAATGAGCAGTTCTTC. This encodes CASRPSLAGGNNEQFF.

V is TRBV5-1 and J is TRBJ2-3, with D perhaps TRBD2 (6 bases). CDR3 length: 16 amino acids. Trimming pared 0 bases from V and 4 bases from J, leaving 15 bases between. CDR1 is SGHRS, CDR2 YFSETQ, per germline. Here the CDR3 DNA reads TGCGCCAGCAGCTTGGCGGGGGACCCTGGGGCAGATACGCAGTATTTT. It codes for CASSLAGDPGADTQYF.

This sequence joins TRBV6-5 and TRBJ2-7; TRBD2 matches at 8 bases. Germline V gene sequence: CDR1 MNHEY, CDR2 SVGAGI. Trimming took 7 bases from V and 9 from J; bases not matched to a gene: 14. CDR3 length: 14 amino acids. The CDR3 is CASNPGRETSRQYF. CDR3 bases: TGTGCCAGCAACCCCGGGAGGGAGACTAGCCGGCAGTACTTC.

This clone was picked up a small number of times. The rearrangement uses TRBV5-1 and TRBJ1-2; 7 nucleotides align to TRBD1. The germline V gene has CDR1 SGHRS and CDR2 YFSETQ. The CDR3 consists of 16 residues. Trimming removed 2 bases from V and 1 base from J; junction bases left unmatched: 8. The CDR3, as DNA: TGCGCCAGCAGCTTCCGGGACAGCGGCATTAACTATGGCTACACCTTC. It specifies CASSFRDSGINYGYTF. The full variable domain, in which reference TRBV5-1 and TRBJ1-2 provide the parts outside the CDR3, is KAGVTQTPRYLIKTRGQQVTLSCSPISGHRSVSWYQQTPGQGLQFLFEYFSETQRNKGNFPGRFSGRQFSNSRSEMNVSTLELGDSALYLCASSFRDSGINYGYTFGSGTRLTVV.

This clone was detected once. The chain is built from TRBV5-1 and TRBJ2-1; tentatively, D is TRBD2 (6 bases). Germline lookup yields CDR1 SGHRS and CDR2 YFSETQ. V was shortened by 3 bases and J by 0 bases, with 13 bases between the two germline ends. This CDR3 comprises 16 residues. Written as DNA, the CDR3 is TGCGCCAGCAGCTCATTTGGGGGGAGCTCCTACAATGAGCAGTTCTTC. Translating it yields CASSSFGGSSYNEQFF.

This rearrangement joins TRBV7-2 to TRBJ2-3; D not certain. This CDR3 is 13 amino acids long. V was trimmed by 0 bases and J by 3 bases, leaving 4 bases between them. Germline V gene sequence: CDR1 SGHTA, CDR2 FQGNSA. The CDR3 DNA is TGTGCCAGCAGCTTAGCTAGAACAGATACGCAGTATTTT. Its protein is CASSLARTDTQYF.

A few counts support this clone. The rearrangement uses TRBV7-9 and TRBJ1-1, with 9 bases lining up with TRBD1. This CDR3 is 14 amino acids long. CDR1 SEHNR and CDR2 FQNEAQ come from the germline V gene (reference sequence). The ends lost 1 base at V and 4 bases at J; junction bases unmatched: 1. The CDR3 sequence is CASSLGQGVTEAFF. As DNA, the CDR3 is TGTGCCAGCAGCTTAGGACAGGGGGTCACTGAAGCTTTCTTT.

The rearrangement links TRBV7-2 to TRBJ2-2; TRBD2 is a possible D gene (5 bases). The CDR3 extends over 14 amino acids. Germline V lookup: CDR1 SGHTA, CDR2 FQGNSA. V was cut by 1 base and J by 7 bases, with 10 bases left in between. The CDR3 here is CASSLGQAVGELFF. CDR3 sequence (DNA): TGTGCCAGCAGCTTAGGTCAAGCGGTCGGGGAGCTGTTTTTT.

This sequence joins TRBV5-4 and TRBJ1-4; possible D gene TRBD1, 5 bases. The CDR3 is 15 residues long. The V gene lost 0 bases and the J gene lost 3 bases, with 9 bases spanning the gap. Germline V gene data show CDR1 as SGHNT and CDR2 as YYREEE (reference sequence). The CDR3 sequence: CASSLEGRANEKLFF. In DNA form, the CDR3 reads TGTGCCAGCAGCTTGGAAGGCAGGGCTAATGAAAAACTGTTTTTT.

The chain has TRBV11-2 and TRBJ1-1; D is undetermined. The V gene's germline CDR1 is SGHAT and CDR2 FQNNGV. CDR3 size: 11 residues. The CDR3 protein is CACEMNTEAFF. The DNA for the CDR3 is TGTGCATGCGAGATGAACACTGAAGCTTTCTTT.

In DNA, the CDR3 is TGTGCCAGCAGAGTAGCGGGAGGCTACGAGCAGTACTTC. This encodes CASRVAGGYEQYF. This chain uses TRBV27 with TRBJ2-7; 10 nucleotides match TRBD2. V shed 6 bases, J shed 3 bases, and the junction held 2 bases outside the gene matches. Germline-derived CDR1 and CDR2 are MNHEY and SMNVEV (reference sequence). The CDR3 loop spans 13 amino acids.

CDR3 in DNA: TGTGCCAGCGGTGGACAGTGGGGGCGGGAGGAGGAGCAGTACTTC. Translating gives CASGGQWGREEEQYF. The chain employs TRBV11-2 and TRBJ2-7, with 8 bases identical to TRBD2. Germline V gives CDR1 SGHAT, CDR2 FQNNGV. V trimming: 8 bases; J trimming: 7 bases; junction bases outside the gene matches: 16. The CDR3 length is 15 residues.